One and the same sample provided the 27 T cell receptor beta chains below, sequenced in a study of T-cell memory formation after mild COVID-19. TCRdb recomputed calls from the 5' RACE reads with MiXCR, one row per CDR3 protein. Of around 120,000 distinct CDR3 sequences listed, approximately 15% are singletons. Sequenced material: PBMCs or a T cell subset sorted from them (not recorded which). These receptor sequences come from an adult woman who had mild COVID-19 (a few samples of this study predate the infection). Cell type and time point are not known.

The V and J genes are TRBV20-1 and TRBJ1-1, with D perhaps TRBD1 (6 bases). This CDR3 is 16 amino acids long. The V end was cut by 0 bases, the J end by 3 bases, with 17 bases between. CDR1 is DFQATT, CDR2 SNEGSKA, per germline (reference sequence). The CDR3, as DNA: TGCAGTGCTAGAGACCCGAACAGGGAGCGTGACACTGAAGCTTTCTTT. This gives the protein CSARDPNRERDTEAFF.

As DNA, the CDR3 is TGTGCCAGCAGTGCGGGGACGGCTGATAATTCACCCCTCCACTTT. Translation gives CASSAGTADNSPLHF. The rearrangement joins TRBV6-1 to TRBJ1-6; tentative D call: TRBD1 (5 bases). The V end was cut by 4 bases, the J end by 5 bases, with 12 bases between. This CDR3 is built from 15 residues. Germline assignment: CDR1 MNHNS and CDR2 SASEGT.

The V call is TRBV4-1, the J call TRBJ2-7; TRBD1 or TRBD2 may be the D gene (5 bases each). Trimming left V 2 bases short and J 3 bases short, with 14 bases between. Germline-derived CDR1 and CDR2 are MGHRA and YSYEKL. This CDR3 has 15 residues. The CDR3 spells CASSQQARGDYEQYF. The CDR3 bases are TGCGCCAGCAGCCAACAAGCTAGGGGAGACTACGAGCAGTACTTC.

This clonotype was picked up a small number of times. The J gene is TRBJ2-7, the V gene TRBV7-2; 7 bases map to TRBD1. Unmatched junction bases numbered 6, after V lost 1 base and J lost 0 bases. CDR3 length: 16 amino acids. CDR1 is SGHTA, CDR2 FQGNSA, per germline. The CDR3 protein is CASSLGSTGSSYEQYF. CDR3 in DNA: TGTGCCAGCAGCTTAGGTTCGACAGGGAGCTCCTACGAGCAGTACTTC.

The table lists this clonotype with a few counts. V usage is TRBV7-2 and J usage is TRBJ2-3; D not certain. The germline CDR1 and CDR2 sequences are SGHTA and FQGNSA. V was shortened by 4 bases and J by 0 bases, with 11 bases between the two germline ends. The CDR3 length is 15 residues. CDR3 in DNA: TGTGCCAGCAGCTCCCTCGGGCATAGCACAGATACGCAGTATTTT. Its protein product is CASSSLGHSTDTQYF.

The CDR3 DNA reads TGTGCCAGCAGCCAAGCCACTAGCGGGAGTGACGAGCAGTACTTC. Translating gives CASSQATSGSDEQYF. The genes are TRBV4-2 and TRBJ2-7; 11 bases fit TRBD2. This CDR3 region has 15 residues. Trimming took 1 base from V and 5 from J; bases not matched to a gene: 4. Per the germline V gene, CDR1 is LGHNA and CDR2 is YNFKEQ.

The chain carries TRBV5-5 and TRBJ2-3; 12 positions match TRBD2. The CDR3 runs to 17 residues. Germline V gene sequence: CDR1 SGHKS, CDR2 YYEKEE (reference sequence). Trimming at V came to 4 bases and at J to 5 bases, leaving 11 bases not matched to a gene. The CDR3 region is CASSRIPSGGAGDTQYF. CDR3 in DNA: TGTGCCAGCAGCCGGATCCCTAGCGGGGGGGCAGGAGATACGCAGTATTTT. Full variable domain (remainder filled in from reference TRBV5-5 and TRBJ2-3): DAGVTQSPTHLIKTRGQQVTLRCSPISGHKSVSWYQQVLGQGPQFIFQYYEKEERGRGNFPDRFSARQFPNYSSELNVNALLLGDSALYLCASSRIPSGGAGDTQYFGPGTRLTVL.

This sequence joins TRBV12-3 or TRBV12-4 and TRBJ2-5, with D perhaps TRBD1 (6 bases). The CDR3 is made up of 13 amino acids. Trimming pared 4 bases from V and 6 bases from J, leaving 12 bases between. The CDR3 spells CASSYTGKQTQYF. CDR3 DNA sequence: TGTGCCAGCAGTTATACAGGGAAACAGACCCAGTACTTC.

The V gene is TRBV12-3 or TRBV12-4, the J gene TRBJ2-5, with D unresolved. The CDR3 contains 15 residues. The V end lost 1 base, the J end lost 1 base, and 10 bases lay between the germline ends. The CDR3 protein is CASSLVGSLQETQYF. As DNA, the CDR3 is TGTGCCAGCAGTTTAGTGGGGTCCCTCCAAGAGACCCAGTACTTC.

This clonotype was observed a few times. This rearrangement joins TRBV29-1 to TRBJ2-1; D ambiguous. The CDR3 length is 12 residues. Germline CDR1 reads SQVTM; CDR2 reads ANQGSEA. The V end lost 2 bases, the J end lost 7 bases, and 9 bases lay between the germline ends. The CDR3 protein is CSVERGPNEQFF. The CDR3 DNA follows: TGCAGCGTTGAACGCGGACCTAATGAGCAGTTCTTC.

The J gene is TRBJ2-3, the V gene TRBV7-6, with D unclear. The V gene's germline CDR1 is SGHVS and CDR2 FNYEAQ. Deletions cut 6 bases from V and 3 bases from J, with 7 bases between. This CDR3 spans 12 amino acids. The CDR3 sequence: CASSSKTDTQYF. The CDR3 DNA reads as TGTGCCAGCAGTTCGAAAACAGATACGCAGTATTTT.

There are a few counts of this clonotype. The chain joins TRBV12-3 or TRBV12-4 to TRBJ2-7; D not certain. Trimming removed 8 bases at V and 0 bases at J, with 14 bases between. CDR3 length: 14 amino acids. The CDR3 bases are TGTGCCAGCCTCGGACGGACGAGCTCCTACGAGCAGTACTTC. As protein: CASLGRTSSYEQYF.

V usage is TRBV20-1 and J usage is TRBJ1-1; no definite D call. Germline loops: CDR1 DFQATT, CDR2 SNEGSKA (reference sequence). This CDR3 has 13 residues. Deletions cut 0 bases from V and 1 base from J, with 6 bases between. Written as DNA, the CDR3 is TGCAGTGCTAGAGATAACAAGAACACTGAAGCTTTCTTT. Translation gives CSARDNKNTEAFF.

In its sample, this clonotype was seen a few times. The rearrangement uses TRBV6-5 and TRBJ2-3; 8 bases line up with TRBD1. This CDR3 region has 13 residues. After removal of 6 bases from V and 4 bases from J, the junction contained 3 bases not matched to a gene. Germline V gives CDR1 MNHEY, CDR2 SVGAGI. This CDR3 reads CASRQGQADTQYF. For the CDR3, the DNA is TGTGCCAGCAGACAGGGACAGGCAGATACGCAGTATTTT.

This clonotype has ten or more counts. The chain joins TRBV27 to TRBJ2-1; D not certain. The ends were cut back, 2 bases at V and 7 bases at J, with 12 bases in the middle. The germline gives CDR1 MNHEY, CDR2 SMNVEV (reference sequence). The CDR3 contains 14 residues. The CDR3 is CASSLTPLGNEQFF. The DNA of the CDR3 is TGTGCCAGCAGTTTAACGCCCCTAGGAAATGAGCAGTTCTTC.

This clonotype turned up a few times. CDR3 loop: CASSSTSGGAYEQYF. The CDR3 DNA reads TGTGCCAGCAGTTCGACTAGCGGGGGGGCCTACGAGCAGTACTTC. This chain links TRBV28 with TRBJ2-7; 14 nucleotides agree with TRBD2. This CDR3 is 15 amino acids long. The germline gives CDR1 MDHEN, CDR2 SYDVKM. V shed 4 bases and J 2 bases; nucleotides not matched to a gene: 1.

This clonotype showed up many times. The chain couples TRBV15 to TRBJ2-7; D unclear. The CDR3 has 14 residues. The germline V gene has CDR1 LNHNV and CDR2 YYDKDF (reference sequence). Deletions cut 0 bases from V and 5 bases from J, with 11 bases between. CDR3 in amino acids: CATSRDKFLDEQYF. The CDR3 DNA sequence: TGTGCCACCAGCAGAGATAAGTTTCTCGACGAGCAGTACTTC. Supplemented by reference TRBV15 and TRBJ2-7, the full variable domain reads DAMVIQNPRYQVTQFGKPVTLSCSQTLNHNVMYWYQQKSSQAPKLLFHYYDKDFNNEADTPDNFQSRRPNTSFCFLDIRSPGLGDTAMYLCATSRDKFLDEQYFGPGTRLTVT.

The V gene is TRBV9, the J gene TRBJ2-2; D possibly corresponds to TRBD1 (5 bases). The V gene's germline CDR1 is SGDLS and CDR2 YYNGEE. The CDR3 spans 16 residues. V lost 0 bases and J lost 5, with 14 bases in between. The CDR3 sequence: CASSVAGLLITGELFF. CDR3 DNA: TGTGCCAGCAGCGTAGCAGGGCTCTTGATTACCGGGGAGCTGTTTTTT.

To note about this clonotype: This clone may be a read error of a much larger clone one base away. CDR3 nucleotides: TGTGCCAGCAGCTTAGCCGGCAATCTCAATGAGCAGTTCTTC. Encoded protein: CASSLAGNLNEQFF. J is TRBJ2-1 and V is TRBV7-9; D is undetermined. CDR1 and CDR2 from the germline V gene are SEHNR and FQNEAQ (reference sequence). The CDR3 runs to 14 residues. The V and J ends lost 0 bases and 6 bases respectively, with 9 bases between them.

This clonotype came up a few times. V is TRBV20-1 and J is TRBJ2-7, with TRBD2 identical over 10 bases. The CDR3 spans 15 residues. Germline CDR1 reads DFQATT; CDR2 reads SNEGSKA (reference sequence). The trim removed 1 base at V and 4 bases at J, leaving 7 bases unmatched. In nucleotides, the CDR3 is TGCAGTGCTAGAGCTTCGCAGCGGGGGGGATACGAGCAGTACTTC. Translated, it gives CSARASQRGGYEQYF.

Only a few counts were recorded for this clonotype. The chain is built from TRBV5-1 and TRBJ2-7; 7 bases agree with TRBD1. CDR1 and CDR2 from the germline V gene are SGHRS and YFSETQ. The CDR3 extends over 15 amino acids. With V trimmed by 3 bases and J by 5 bases, 11 bases remained unmatched. The CDR3 sequence: CASSWGTASTDEQYF. In DNA form, the CDR3 reads TGCGCCAGCAGCTGGGGGACAGCCAGCACGGACGAGCAGTACTTC.

This clonotype was counted only a few times. The chain recombines TRBV7-9 with TRBJ2-5; D not certain. Germline V gene data show CDR1 as SEHNR and CDR2 as FQNEAQ (reference sequence). The CDR3 runs 13 residues. V was trimmed by 5 bases and J by 7 bases, leaving 14 bases between them. CDR3 residues: CASSPSFFGTQYF. CDR3 DNA: TGTGCCAGCAGCCCGTCTTTTTTCGGGACCCAGTACTTC.

This clonotype was counted only a few times. The chain employs TRBV20-1 and TRBJ1-1, with a tentative D call TRBD1 (5 bases). V lost 3 bases, J lost 5 bases, and 10 bases lay in between. The CDR3 has 12 residues. Germline values: CDR1 DFQATT, CDR2 SNEGSKA (reference sequence). CDR3 DNA: TGCAGTGCTAGCGGGGGTTATACTGAAGCTTTCTTT. This encodes CSASGGYTEAFF.

The genes are TRBV4-3 and TRBJ1-1; 7 nucleotides align to TRBD1. J was trimmed by 3 bases and V by 6 bases; bases with no gene match: 16. Germline V gives CDR1 LGHNA, CDR2 YSLEER. This CDR3 region has 17 residues. The chain's CDR3 is CASSPEWTGHLDTEAFF. The CDR3 nucleotides read TGCGCCAGCAGTCCCGAATGGACAGGTCATCTGGACACTGAAGCTTTCTTT.

This clonotype was picked up a small number of times. The V and J genes are TRBV6-5 and TRBJ2-3, with D unresolved. The CDR3 contains 17 residues. Trimming took off 0 bases at V and 4 bases at J, with 17 bases between the two ends. Germline CDR1 is MNHEY and CDR2 is SVGAGI. CDR3 in amino acids: CASSYSGAPGRADTQYF. The CDR3 DNA reads as TGTGCCAGCAGTTACTCTGGCGCCCCGGGTAGAGCAGATACGCAGTATTTT.

The gene calls are TRBV4-1 and TRBJ1-1; TRBD1 aligns across 8 bases. CDR3 length: 18 amino acids. Germline V gene sequence: CDR1 MGHRA, CDR2 YSYEKL. J lost 0 bases, V lost 0 bases, and 9 bases had no gene match. CDR3 DNA: TGCGCCAGCAGCCAAGAGACAGGGGAGATTGCGGTGAACACTGAAGCTTTCTTT. It translates to CASSQETGEIAVNTEAFF.

The chain combines TRBV27 with TRBJ1-1, with 10 bases that match TRBD1. CDR1 and CDR2 from the germline V gene are MNHEY and SMNVEV (reference sequence). J gave up 5 bases and V 5 bases, and 5 bases lay outside the gene matches. This CDR3 spans 14 amino acids. In nucleotides, the CDR3 is TGTGCCAGCAGTCCGGGACAGGGGTGGACTGAAGCTTTCTTT. Its translation: CASSPGQGWTEAFF.